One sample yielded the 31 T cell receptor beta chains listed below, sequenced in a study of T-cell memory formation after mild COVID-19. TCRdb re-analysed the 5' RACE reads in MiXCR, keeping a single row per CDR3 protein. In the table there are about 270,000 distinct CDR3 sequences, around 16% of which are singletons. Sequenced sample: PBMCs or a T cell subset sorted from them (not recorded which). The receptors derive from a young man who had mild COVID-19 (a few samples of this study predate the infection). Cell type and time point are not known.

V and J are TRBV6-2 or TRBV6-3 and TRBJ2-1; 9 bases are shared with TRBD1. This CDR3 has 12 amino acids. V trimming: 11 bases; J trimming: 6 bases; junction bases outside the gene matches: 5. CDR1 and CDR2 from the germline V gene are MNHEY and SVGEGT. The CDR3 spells CAEGQGLNEQFF. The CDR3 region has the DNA TGTGCCGAGGGACAGGGTCTCAATGAGCAGTTCTTC.

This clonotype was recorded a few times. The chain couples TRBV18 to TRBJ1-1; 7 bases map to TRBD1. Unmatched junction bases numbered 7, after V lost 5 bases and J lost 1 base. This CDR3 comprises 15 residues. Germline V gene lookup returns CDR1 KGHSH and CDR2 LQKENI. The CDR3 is CASSATGTANTEAFF. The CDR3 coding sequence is TGTGCCAGCTCAGCGACCGGGACAGCGAACACTGAAGCTTTCTTT.

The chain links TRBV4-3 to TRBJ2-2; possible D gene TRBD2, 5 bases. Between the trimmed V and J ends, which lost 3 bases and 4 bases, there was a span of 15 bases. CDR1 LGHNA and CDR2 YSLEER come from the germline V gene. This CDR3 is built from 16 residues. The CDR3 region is CASSHRINAGTGELFF. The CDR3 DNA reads TGCGCCAGCAGCCACCGTATAAATGCGGGCACCGGGGAGCTGTTTTTT.

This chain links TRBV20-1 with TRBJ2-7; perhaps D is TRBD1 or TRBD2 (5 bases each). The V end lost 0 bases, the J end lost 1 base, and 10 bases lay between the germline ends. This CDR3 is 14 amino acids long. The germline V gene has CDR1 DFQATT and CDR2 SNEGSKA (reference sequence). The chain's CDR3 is CSARDGGRSYEQYF. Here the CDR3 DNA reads TGCAGTGCTAGAGATGGGGGTCGTTCCTACGAGCAGTACTTC.

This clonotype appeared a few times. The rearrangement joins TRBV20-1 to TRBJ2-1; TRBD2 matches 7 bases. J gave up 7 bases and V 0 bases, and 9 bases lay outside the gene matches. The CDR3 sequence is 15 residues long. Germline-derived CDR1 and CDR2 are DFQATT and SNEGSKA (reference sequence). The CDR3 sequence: CSARDLRGTRNEQFF. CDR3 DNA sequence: TGCAGTGCTAGAGATCTGCGGGGGACCCGGAATGAGCAGTTCTTC.

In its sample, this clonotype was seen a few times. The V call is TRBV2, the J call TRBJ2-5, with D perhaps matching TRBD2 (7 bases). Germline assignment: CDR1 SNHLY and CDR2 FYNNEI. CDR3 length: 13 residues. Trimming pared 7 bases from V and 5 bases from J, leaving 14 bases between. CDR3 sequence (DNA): TGTGCCAGCATTGCGGGGGCAGAGGAGACCCAGTACTTC. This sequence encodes CASIAGAEETQYF.

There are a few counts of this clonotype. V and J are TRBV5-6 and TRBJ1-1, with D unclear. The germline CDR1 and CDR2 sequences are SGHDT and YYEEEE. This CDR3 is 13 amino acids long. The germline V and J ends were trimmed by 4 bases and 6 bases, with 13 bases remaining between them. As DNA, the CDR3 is TGTGCCAGCAGCAGTACGGGCCGCGCTGAAGCTTTCTTT. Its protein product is CASSSTGRAEAFF.

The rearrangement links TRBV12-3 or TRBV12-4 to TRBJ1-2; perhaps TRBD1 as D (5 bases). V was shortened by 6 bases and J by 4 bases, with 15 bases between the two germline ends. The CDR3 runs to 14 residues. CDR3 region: CASSGEGRRYGYTF. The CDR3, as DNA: TGTGCCAGCAGCGGGGAGGGACGGCGCTATGGCTACACCTTC.

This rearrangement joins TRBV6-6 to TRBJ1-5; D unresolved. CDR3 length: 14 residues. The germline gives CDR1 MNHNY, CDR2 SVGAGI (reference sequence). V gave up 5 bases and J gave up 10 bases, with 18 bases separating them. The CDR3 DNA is TGTGCCAGCAGTATCCGGGATCTTCTCAGCCCCCAGCATTTT. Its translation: CASSIRDLLSPQHF.

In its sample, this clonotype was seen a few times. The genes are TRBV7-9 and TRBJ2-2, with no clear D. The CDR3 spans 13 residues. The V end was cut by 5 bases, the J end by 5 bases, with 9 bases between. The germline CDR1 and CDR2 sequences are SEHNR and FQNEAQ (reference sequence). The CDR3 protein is CASSLPRTGELFF. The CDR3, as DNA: TGTGCCAGCAGCCTCCCGAGGACCGGGGAGCTGTTTTTT.

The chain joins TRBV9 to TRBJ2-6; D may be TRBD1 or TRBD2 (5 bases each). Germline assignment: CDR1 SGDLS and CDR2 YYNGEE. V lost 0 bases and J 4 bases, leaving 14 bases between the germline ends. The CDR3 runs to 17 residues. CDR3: CASSVALRGWGANVLTF. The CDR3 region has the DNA TGTGCCAGCAGCGTAGCGTTACGGGGCTGGGGGGCCAACGTCCTGACTTTC.

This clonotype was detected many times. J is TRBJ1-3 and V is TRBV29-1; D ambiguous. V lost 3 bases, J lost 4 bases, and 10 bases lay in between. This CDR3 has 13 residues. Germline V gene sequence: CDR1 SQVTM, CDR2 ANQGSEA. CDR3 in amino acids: CSVDSGRGNTIYF. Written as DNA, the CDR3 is TGCAGCGTTGACTCCGGGAGGGGAAACACCATATATTTT.

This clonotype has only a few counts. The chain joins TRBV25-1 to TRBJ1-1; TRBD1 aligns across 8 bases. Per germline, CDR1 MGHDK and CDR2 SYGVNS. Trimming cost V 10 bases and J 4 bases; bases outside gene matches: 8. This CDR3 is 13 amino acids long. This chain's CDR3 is CATRQGLSTEAFF. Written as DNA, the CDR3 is TGTGCCACCCGACAGGGGCTTAGCACTGAAGCTTTCTTT.

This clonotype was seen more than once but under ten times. The CDR3 loop is CATGRDRQDEQYV. The CDR3 DNA reads TGTGCCACCGGCCGGGACAGGCAGGACGAGCAGTACGTC. The chain uses TRBV15 and TRBJ2-7, with TRBD1 matching over 8 bases. The length of the CDR3 is 13 residues. Germline loops: CDR1 LNHNV, CDR2 YYDKDF (reference sequence). J lost 5 bases, V lost 8 bases, and 8 bases had no gene match.

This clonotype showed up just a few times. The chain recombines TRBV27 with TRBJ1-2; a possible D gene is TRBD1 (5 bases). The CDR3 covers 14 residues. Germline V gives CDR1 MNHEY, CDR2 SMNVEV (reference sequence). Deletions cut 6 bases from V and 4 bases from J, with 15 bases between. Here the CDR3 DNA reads TGTGCCAGCAGAAGTGGGGGTCAGATCTATGGCTACACCTTC. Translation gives CASRSGGQIYGYTF.

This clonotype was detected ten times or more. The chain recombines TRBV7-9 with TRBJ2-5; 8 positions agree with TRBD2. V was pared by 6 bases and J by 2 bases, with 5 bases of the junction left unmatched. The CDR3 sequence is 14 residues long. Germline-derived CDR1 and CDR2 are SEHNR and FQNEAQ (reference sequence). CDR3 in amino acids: CASRAPGGQETQYF. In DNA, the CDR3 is TGTGCCAGCAGGGCTCCGGGGGGGCAAGAGACCCAGTACTTC.

CDR3 bases: TGCGCCAGCAGCCAAGATCTGCCTTTCGGTGAGAGGCCTGCGGGCACTGAAGCTTTCTTT. Translated: CASSQDLPFGERPAGTEAFF. The V gene is TRBV4-3, the J gene TRBJ1-1; no clear D. This CDR3 is built from 20 residues. Germline CDR1 and CDR2: LGHNA and YSLEER. V was clipped by 0 bases and J by 4 bases, with 27 bases between them.

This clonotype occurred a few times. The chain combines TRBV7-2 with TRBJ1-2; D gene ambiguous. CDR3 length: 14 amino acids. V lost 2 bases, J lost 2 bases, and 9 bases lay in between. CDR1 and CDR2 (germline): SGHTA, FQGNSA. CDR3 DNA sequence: TGTGCCAGCAGCTTAACGTCAGTCAACTATGGCTACACCTTC. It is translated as CASSLTSVNYGYTF.

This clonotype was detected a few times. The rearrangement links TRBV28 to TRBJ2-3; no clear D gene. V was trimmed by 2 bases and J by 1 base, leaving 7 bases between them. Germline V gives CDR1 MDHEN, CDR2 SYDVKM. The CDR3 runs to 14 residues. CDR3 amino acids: CASSLRLGTDTQYF. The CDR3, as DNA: TGTGCCAGCAGTTTAAGACTTGGCACAGATACGCAGTATTTT. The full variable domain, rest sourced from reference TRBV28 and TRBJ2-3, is DVKVTQSSRYLVKRTGEKVFLECVQDMDHENMFWYRQDPGLGLRLIYFSYDVKMKEKGDIPEGYSVSREKKERFSLILESASTNQTSMYLCASSLRLGTDTQYFGPGTRLTVL.

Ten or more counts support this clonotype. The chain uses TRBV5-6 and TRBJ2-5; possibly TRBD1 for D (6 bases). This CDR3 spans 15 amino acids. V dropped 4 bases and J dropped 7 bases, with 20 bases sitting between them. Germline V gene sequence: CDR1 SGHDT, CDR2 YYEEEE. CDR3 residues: CASSPESRDIGTQYF. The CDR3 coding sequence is TGTGCCAGCAGCCCTGAGTCCCGGGACATTGGGACCCAGTACTTC.

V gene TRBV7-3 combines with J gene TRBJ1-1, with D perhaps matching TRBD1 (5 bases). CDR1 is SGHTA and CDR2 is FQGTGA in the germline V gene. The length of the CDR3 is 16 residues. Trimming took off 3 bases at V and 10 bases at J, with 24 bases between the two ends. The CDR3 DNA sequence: TGTGCCAGCAGCTTCCTAGCTTCCGGGACCCCGAAAGGAGCTTTCTTT. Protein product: CASSFLASGTPKGAFF.

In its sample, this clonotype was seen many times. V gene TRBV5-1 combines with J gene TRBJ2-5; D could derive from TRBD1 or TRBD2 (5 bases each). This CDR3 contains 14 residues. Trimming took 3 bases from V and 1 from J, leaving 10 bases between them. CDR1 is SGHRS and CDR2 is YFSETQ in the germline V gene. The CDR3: CASSSGTTQETQYF. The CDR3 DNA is TGCGCCAGCAGCTCGGGGACCACCCAAGAGACCCAGTACTTC.

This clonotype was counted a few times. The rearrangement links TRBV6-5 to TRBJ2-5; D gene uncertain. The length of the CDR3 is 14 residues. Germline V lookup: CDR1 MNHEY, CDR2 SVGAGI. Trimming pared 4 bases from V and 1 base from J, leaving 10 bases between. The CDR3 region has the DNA TGTGCCAGCAGTTTAGGACCCCTCCAAGAGACCCAGTACTTC. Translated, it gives CASSLGPLQETQYF.

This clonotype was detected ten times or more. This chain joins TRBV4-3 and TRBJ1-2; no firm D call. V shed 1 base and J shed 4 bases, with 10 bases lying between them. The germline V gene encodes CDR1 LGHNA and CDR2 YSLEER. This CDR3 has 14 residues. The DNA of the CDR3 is TGCGCCAGCAGCCAAGGGAAGAGTTTCTATGGCTACACCTTC. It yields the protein CASSQGKSFYGYTF.

The CDR3 nucleotides read TGTGCCAGCAGCCCGAGGAGGGCCGTTAATGAGCAGTTCTTC. This translates into CASSPRRAVNEQFF. The chain uses TRBV7-8 and TRBJ2-1; TRBD2 is a possible D gene (6 bases). This CDR3 comprises 14 residues. In germline, CDR1 is SGHVS, CDR2 FQNEAQ. Trimming pared 5 bases from V and 7 bases from J, leaving 15 bases between.

CDR3 coding DNA: TGTGCCACCAGTGATCGACCTAAGGACCGCTCTGGGGCCAACGTCCTGACTTTC. Translating gives CATSDRPKDRSGANVLTF. The gene calls are TRBV24-1 and TRBJ2-6; D remains ambiguous. The V gene lost 3 bases and the J gene lost 0 bases, with 14 bases spanning the gap. Germline V CDR1 and CDR2: KGHDR, SFDVKD. The length of the CDR3 is 18 residues.

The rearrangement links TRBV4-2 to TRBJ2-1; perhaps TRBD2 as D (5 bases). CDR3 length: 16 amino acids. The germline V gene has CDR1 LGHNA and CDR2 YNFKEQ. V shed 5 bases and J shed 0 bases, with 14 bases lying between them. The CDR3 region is CASSSTTASSYNEQFF. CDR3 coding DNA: TGTGCCAGCAGCTCGACTACAGCGAGCTCCTACAATGAGCAGTTCTTC.

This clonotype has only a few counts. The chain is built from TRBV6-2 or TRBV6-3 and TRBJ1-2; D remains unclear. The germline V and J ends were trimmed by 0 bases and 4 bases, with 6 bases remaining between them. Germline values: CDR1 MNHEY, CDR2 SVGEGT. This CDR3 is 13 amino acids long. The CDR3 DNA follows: TGTGCCAGCAGTTACTCGGCGATCTATGGCTACACCTTC. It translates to CASSYSAIYGYTF.

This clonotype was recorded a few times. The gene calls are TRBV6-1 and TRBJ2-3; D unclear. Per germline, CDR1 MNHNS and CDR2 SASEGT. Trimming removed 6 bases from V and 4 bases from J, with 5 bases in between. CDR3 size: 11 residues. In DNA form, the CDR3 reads TGTGCCAGCAGAGAGGCAGATACGCAGTATTTT. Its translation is CASREADTQYF.

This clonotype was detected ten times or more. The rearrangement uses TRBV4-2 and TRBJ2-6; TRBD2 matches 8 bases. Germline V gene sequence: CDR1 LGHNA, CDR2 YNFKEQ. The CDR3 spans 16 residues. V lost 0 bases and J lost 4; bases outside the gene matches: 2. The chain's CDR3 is CASSQEAGVGANVLTF. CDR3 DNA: TGTGCCAGCAGCCAAGAAGCGGGGGTCGGGGCCAACGTCCTGACTTTC.

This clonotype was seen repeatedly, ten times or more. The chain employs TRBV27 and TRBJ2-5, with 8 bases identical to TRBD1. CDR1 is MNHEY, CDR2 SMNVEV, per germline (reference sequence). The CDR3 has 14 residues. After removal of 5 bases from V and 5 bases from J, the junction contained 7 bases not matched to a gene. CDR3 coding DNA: TGTGCCAGCAGTCCGACAGGGGCGGCGGAGACCCAGTACTTC. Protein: CASSPTGAAETQYF.